This T cell receptor (beta chain) derives from a study of T-cell reconstitution after alpha-beta-depleted transplantation in children. The V and J ends lost 6 bases and 2 bases, in that order; junction bases with no gene match: 9. The CDR3 is 15 amino acids. The TCRbeta library was prepared with unique molecular identifiers. TCRdb recomputed calls from the PCR reads with MiXCR, one row per CDR3 protein. Of about 400,000 distinct CDR3 sequences in the sample, about 20% were seen once. The material was PBMCs from the stem cell graft donor, obtained from the stem cell graft. The genes are TRBV12-3 or TRBV12-4 and TRBJ2-7; 8 bases fit TRBD1. This sequence originates from a human donor who donated a stem cell graft to a child with acute myeloid leukemia. CDR3 region: CASSLQGAPPYEQYF. Written as DNA, the CDR3 is TGTGCCAGCAGCCTGCAGGGGGCTCCCCCCTACGAGCAGTACTTC.